This record concerns one T cell receptor beta chain sequence. Its antigen is not known. Time point reported: baseline pretreatment blood. As to treatment: 15 Gy SBRT to primary tumor, nephrectomy 4 weeks later. The patient's renal cell carcinoma had clear cell pathology. These data belong to a study of radiation and T cells in renal cell carcinoma. Across the study: Nephrectomy followed 15 Gy stereotactic body radiation by 4 weeks. Study-level points and caveats: Baseline intratumoral clonotype presence is unknown without pretreatment biopsies. Top tumor clonotypes rose in blood 2 weeks post-radiation, then contracted.

The junction had 3 bases not matched to a gene; V was cut back by 4 bases and J by 7 bases. Germline CDR1 and CDR2: MNHNS and SASEGT. This CDR3 has 14 amino acids. The protocol was immunoSEQ multiplex PCR, while the TCRdb copy is restricted to in-frame clones and leaves out a portion. This table holds 150,000 or so clones, less than 90% found once. The sequence was obtained from a woman in her seventies with renal cell carcinoma. This chain joins TRBV6-1 and TRBJ1-5; 11 bases map to TRBD1. The specimen comprised blood, sampled from a patient whose treatment included radiotherapy and nephrectomy. CDR3 region: CASSGTGGRQPQHF. The CDR3 DNA follows: TGTGCCAGCAGTGGGACAGGGGGCCGGCAGCCCCAGCATTTT.